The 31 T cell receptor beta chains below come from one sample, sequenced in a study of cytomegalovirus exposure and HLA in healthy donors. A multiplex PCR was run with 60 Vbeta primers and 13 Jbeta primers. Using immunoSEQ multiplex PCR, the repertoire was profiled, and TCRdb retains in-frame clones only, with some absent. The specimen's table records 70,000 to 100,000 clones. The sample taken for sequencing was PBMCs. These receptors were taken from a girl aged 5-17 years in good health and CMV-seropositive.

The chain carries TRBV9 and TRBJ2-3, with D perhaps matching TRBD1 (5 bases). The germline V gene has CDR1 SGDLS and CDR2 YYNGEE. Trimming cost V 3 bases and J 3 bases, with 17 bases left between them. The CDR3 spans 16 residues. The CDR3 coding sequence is TGTGCCAGCAGCGCAGGCAGGGTTACAGCGACAGATACGCAGTATTTT. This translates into CASSAGRVTATDTQYF.

The CDR3 DNA is TGTGCCAGCAGCAAAACCCCAGGGGGCGGAACCTACGAGCAGTACTTC. Translation: CASSKTPGGGTYEQYF. The rearrangement links TRBV7-2 to TRBJ2-7, with 8 bases fitting TRBD1. CDR1 and CDR2 from the germline V gene are SGHTA and FQGNSA. The CDR3 is 16 residues long. The trim removed 5 bases at V and 2 bases at J, leaving 11 bases unmatched.

The CDR3 region is CASRGQPLGNEQYF. As DNA, the CDR3 is TGTGCCAGCAGGGGACAGCCCTTAGGGAACGAGCAGTACTTC. This chain uses TRBV6-5 with TRBJ2-7; TRBD1 matches 7 bases. V gave up 6 bases and J gave up 5 bases; unmatched junction bases: 10. The CDR3 contains 14 residues. Germline V gene sequence: CDR1 MNHEY, CDR2 SVGAGI.

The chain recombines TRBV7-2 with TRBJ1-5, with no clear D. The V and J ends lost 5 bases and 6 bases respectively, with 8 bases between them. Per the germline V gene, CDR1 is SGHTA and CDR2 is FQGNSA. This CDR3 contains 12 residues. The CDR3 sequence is CASSTQFQPQHF. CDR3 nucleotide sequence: TGTGCCAGCAGCACACAGTTTCAGCCCCAGCATTTT. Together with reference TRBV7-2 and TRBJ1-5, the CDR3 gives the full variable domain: GAGVSQSPSNKVTEKGKDVELRCDPISGHTALYWYRQSLGQGLEFLIYFQGNSAPDKSGLPSDRFSAERTGGSVSTLTIQRTQQEDSAVYLCASSTQFQPQHFGDGTRLSIL.

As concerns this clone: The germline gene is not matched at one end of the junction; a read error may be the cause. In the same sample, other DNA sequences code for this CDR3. CDR3 nucleotides: TGCGCCAGCAGCTCCACAGGGGCCACAGATACGCAGTATTTT. It codes for CASSSTGATDTQYF. This rearrangement joins TRBV7-9 to TRBJ2-3; TRBD1 agrees at 7 bases. Germline-derived CDR1 and CDR2 are SEHNR and FQNEAQ (reference sequence). CDR3 length: 14 residues.

CDR3 coding DNA: TGTGCCAGCAGCACGTACAGGGGGGCGGCTGAAGCTTTCTTT. This codes for CASSTYRGAAEAFF. The V and J genes are TRBV13 and TRBJ1-1; 8 bases agree with TRBD1. Germline lookup yields CDR1 PRHDT and CDR2 FYEKMQ (reference sequence). J lost 6 bases, V lost 5 bases, and 8 bases had no gene match. This CDR3 is built from 14 residues.

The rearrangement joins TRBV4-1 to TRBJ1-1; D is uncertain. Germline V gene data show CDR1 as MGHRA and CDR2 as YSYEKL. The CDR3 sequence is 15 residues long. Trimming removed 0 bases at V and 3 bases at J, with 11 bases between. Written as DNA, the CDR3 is TGCGCCAGCAGCCAAGACGGCACAGTCGACACTGAAGCTTTCTTT. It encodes CASSQDGTVDTEAFF.

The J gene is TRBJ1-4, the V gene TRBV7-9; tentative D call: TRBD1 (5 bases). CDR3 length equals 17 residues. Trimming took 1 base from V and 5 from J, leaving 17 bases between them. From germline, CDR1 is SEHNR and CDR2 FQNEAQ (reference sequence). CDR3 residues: CASSLGGVGGKNEKLFF. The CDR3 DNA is TGTGCCAGCAGCTTAGGGGGCGTGGGCGGAAAGAATGAAAAACTGTTTTTT.

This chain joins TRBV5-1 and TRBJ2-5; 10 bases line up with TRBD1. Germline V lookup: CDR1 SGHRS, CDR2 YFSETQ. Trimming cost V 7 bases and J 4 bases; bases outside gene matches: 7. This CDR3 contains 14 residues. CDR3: CASAMGQGTETQYF. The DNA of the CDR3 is TGCGCCAGCGCTATGGGACAGGGGACAGAGACCCAGTACTTC.

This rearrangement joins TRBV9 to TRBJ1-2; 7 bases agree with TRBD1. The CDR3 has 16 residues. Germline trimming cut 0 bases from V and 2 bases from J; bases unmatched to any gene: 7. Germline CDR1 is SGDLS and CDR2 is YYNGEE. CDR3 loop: CASSVAAGTANYGYTF. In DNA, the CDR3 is TGTGCCAGCAGCGTAGCCGCCGGGACAGCGAACTATGGCTACACCTTC.

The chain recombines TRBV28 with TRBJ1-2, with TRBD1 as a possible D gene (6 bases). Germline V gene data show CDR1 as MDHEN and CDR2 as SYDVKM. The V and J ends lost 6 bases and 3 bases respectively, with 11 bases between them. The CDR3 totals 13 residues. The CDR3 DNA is TGTGCCAGCAGAAGGGGGTCGGACTATGGCTACACCTTC. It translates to CASRRGSDYGYTF.

CDR3 DNA: TGCGCCAGCAGTGGGGGGGGATACAATGAGCAGTTCTTC. This gives the protein CASSGGGYNEQFF. The rearrangement links TRBV4-3 to TRBJ2-1, with 7 bases aligning to TRBD2. Unmatched junction bases numbered 3, after V lost 6 bases and J lost 4 bases. The CDR3 is 13 residues long. Germline V gene sequence: CDR1 LGHNA, CDR2 YSLEER.

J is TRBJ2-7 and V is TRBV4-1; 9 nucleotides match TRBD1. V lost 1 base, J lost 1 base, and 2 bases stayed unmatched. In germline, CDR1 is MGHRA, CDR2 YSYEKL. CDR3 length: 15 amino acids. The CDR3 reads CASSQVGQGSYEQYF. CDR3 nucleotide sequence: TGCGCCAGCAGCCAAGTGGGACAGGGTTCCTACGAGCAGTACTTC.

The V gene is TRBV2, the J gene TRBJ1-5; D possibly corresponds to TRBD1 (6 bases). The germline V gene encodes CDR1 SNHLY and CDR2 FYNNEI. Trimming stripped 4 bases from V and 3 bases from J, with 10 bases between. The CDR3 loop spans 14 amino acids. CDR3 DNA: TGTGCCAGCAGTGGGGGGACACCCAATCAGCCCCAGCATTTT. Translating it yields CASSGGTPNQPQHF.

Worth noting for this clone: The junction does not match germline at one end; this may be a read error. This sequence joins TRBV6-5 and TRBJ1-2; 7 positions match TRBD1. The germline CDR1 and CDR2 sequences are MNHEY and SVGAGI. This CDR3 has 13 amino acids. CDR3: CASSYSGGDGYTF. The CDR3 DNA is TGTGCCAGCAGCTACTCAGGGGGTGATGGCTACACCTTC.

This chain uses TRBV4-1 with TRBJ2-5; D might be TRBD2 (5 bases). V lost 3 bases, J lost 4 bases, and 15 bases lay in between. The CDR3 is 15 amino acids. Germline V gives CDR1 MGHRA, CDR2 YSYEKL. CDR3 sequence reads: CASSQNIGNRETQYF. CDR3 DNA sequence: TGCGCCAGCAGCCAGAACATCGGGAACAGAGAGACCCAGTACTTC.

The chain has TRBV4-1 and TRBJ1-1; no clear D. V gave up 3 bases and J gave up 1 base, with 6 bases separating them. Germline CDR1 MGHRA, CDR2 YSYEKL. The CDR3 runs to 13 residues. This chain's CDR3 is CASSHPGNTEAFF. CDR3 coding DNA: TGCGCCAGCAGCCACCCAGGGAACACTGAAGCTTTCTTT.

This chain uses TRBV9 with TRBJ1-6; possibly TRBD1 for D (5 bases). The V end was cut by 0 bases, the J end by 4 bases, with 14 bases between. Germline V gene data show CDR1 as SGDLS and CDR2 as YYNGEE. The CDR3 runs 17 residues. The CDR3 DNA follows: TGTGCCAGCAGCGTAGACCCACACAGGAATTATAATTCACCCCTCCACTTT. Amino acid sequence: CASSVDPHRNYNSPLHF.

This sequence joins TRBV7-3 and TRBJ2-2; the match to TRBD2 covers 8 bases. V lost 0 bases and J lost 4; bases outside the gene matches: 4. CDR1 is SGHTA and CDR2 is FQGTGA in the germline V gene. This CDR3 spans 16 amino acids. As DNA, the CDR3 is TGTGCCAGCAGCTTAACTGGGCTAGCGGGCACCGGGGAGCTGTTTTTT. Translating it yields CASSLTGLAGTGELFF.

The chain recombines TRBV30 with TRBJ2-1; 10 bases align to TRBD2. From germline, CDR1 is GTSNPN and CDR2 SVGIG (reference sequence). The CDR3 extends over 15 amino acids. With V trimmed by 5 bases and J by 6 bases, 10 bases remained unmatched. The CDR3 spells CAWSTSGVLSNEQFF. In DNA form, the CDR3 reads TGTGCCTGGTCCACTAGCGGGGTGCTATCCAATGAGCAGTTCTTC.

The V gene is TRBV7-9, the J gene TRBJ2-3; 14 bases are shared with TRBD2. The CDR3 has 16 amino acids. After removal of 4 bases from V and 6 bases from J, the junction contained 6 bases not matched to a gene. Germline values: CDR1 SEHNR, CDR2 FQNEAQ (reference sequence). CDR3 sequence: CASSSGTSGGGDTQYF. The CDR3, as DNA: TGTGCCAGCAGCTCCGGGACTAGCGGGGGAGGGGATACGCAGTATTTT. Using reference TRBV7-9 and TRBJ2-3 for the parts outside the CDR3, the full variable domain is DTGVSQNPRHKITKRGQNVTFRCDPISEHNRLYWYRQTLGQGPEFLTYFQNEAQLEKSRLLSDRFSAERPKGSFSTLEIQRTEQGDSAMYLCASSSGTSGGGDTQYFGPGTRLTVL.

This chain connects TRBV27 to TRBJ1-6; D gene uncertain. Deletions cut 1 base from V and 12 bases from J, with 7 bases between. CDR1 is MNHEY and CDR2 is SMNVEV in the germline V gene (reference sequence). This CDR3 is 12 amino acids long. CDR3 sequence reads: CASSLFGKPLHF. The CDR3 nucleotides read TGTGCCAGCAGTTTATTCGGGAAACCCCTCCACTTT.

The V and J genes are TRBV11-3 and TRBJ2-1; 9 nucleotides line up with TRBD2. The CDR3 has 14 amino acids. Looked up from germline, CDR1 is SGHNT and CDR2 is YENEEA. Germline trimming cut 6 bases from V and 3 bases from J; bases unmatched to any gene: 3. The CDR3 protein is CASSSGGLYNEQFF. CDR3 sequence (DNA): TGTGCCAGCAGTAGCGGGGGCCTCTACAATGAGCAGTTCTTC.

The CDR3 is CASSMGQGIPEAFF. Here the CDR3 DNA reads TGTGCCAGCAGCATGGGACAGGGCATCCCTGAAGCTTTCTTT. The genes are TRBV7-9 and TRBJ1-1; 9 nucleotides agree with TRBD1. V was pared by 5 bases and J by 6 bases, with 7 bases of the junction left unmatched. There are 14 residues in the CDR3. The germline CDR1 and CDR2 sequences are SEHNR and FQNEAQ (reference sequence).

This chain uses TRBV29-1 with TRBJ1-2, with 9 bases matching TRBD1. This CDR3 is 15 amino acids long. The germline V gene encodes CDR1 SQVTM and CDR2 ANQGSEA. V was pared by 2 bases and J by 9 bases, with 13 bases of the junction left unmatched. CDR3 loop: CSVETVRWTGERYTF. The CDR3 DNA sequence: TGCAGCGTTGAAACGGTTCGGTGGACAGGGGAGCGCTACACCTTC. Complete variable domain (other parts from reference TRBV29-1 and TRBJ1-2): SAVISQKPSRDICQRGTSLTIQCQVDSQVTMMFWYRQQPGQSLTLIATANQGSEATYESGFVIDKFPISRPNLTFSTLTVSNMSPEDSSIYLCSVETVRWTGERYTFGSGTRLTVV.

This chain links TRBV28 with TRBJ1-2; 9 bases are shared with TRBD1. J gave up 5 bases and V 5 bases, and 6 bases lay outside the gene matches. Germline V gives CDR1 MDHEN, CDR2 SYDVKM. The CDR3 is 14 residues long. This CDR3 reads CASSIPGQGYGYTF. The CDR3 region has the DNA TGTGCCAGCAGTATACCGGGACAGGGTTATGGCTACACCTTC.

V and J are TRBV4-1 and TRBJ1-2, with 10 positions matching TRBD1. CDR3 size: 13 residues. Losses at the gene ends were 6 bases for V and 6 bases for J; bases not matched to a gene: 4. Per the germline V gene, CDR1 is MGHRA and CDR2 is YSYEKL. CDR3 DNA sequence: TGCGCCAGCAGAACGGGACAGGGGAATGGCTACACCTTC. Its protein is CASRTGQGNGYTF.

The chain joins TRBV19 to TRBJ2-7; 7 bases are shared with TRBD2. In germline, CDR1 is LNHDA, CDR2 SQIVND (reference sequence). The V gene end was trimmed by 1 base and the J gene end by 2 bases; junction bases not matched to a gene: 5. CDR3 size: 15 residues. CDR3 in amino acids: CASSIAGGGPYEQYF. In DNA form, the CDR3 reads TGTGCCAGTAGTATAGCGGGAGGAGGCCCCTACGAGCAGTACTTC.

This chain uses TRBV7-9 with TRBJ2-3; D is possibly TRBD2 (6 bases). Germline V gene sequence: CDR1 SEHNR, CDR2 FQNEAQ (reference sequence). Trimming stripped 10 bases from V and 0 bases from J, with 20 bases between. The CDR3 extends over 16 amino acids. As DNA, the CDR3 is TGTGCCACCGCTCCAAGTCTCGGGAGAAGCACAGATACGCAGTATTTT. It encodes CATAPSLGRSTDTQYF.

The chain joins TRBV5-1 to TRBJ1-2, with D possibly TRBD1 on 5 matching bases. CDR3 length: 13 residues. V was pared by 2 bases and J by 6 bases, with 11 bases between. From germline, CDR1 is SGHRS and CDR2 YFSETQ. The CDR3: CASSLGELNGYTF. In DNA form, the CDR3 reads TGCGCCAGCAGCTTAGGGGAACTAAATGGCTACACCTTC.

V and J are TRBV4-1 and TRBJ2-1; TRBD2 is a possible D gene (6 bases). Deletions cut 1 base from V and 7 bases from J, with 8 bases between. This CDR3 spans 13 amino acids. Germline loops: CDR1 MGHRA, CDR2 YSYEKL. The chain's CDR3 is CASSQVEGNEQFF. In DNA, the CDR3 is TGCGCCAGCAGCCAAGTGGAGGGGAATGAGCAGTTCTTC.